The clone carrying this T cell receptor (beta chain) has just a few counts. Germline CDR1 SGHRS, CDR2 YFSETQ. CDR3 length equals 14 residues. Trimming left V 6 bases short and J 2 bases short, with 14 bases between. The sample is drawn from a study of blood T cells in healthy people across ages. Healthy Caucasian individuals from Russia aged about 6 to 90 served as donors. At least 7 million PBMCs were isolated per sample. A sample-barcoded 5' primer and a J-beta primer mix were used in a second PCR of about 7 to 12 cycles. TCRdb reprocessed the 5' RACE reads via MiXCR and lists one record per CDR3 protein. This sample yields 1.4 million to 1.5 million distinct CDR3 sequences, of which roughly 45% are seen a single time; 7% to 9% belongs to the top ten.

The specimen was blood. This sequence originates from a woman between 18 and 30 years old in good health. The chain combines TRBV5-1 with TRBJ1-1; TRBD1 might be the D (6 bases). CDR3 protein: CASIGGAGNTEAFF. In DNA, the CDR3 is TGCGCCAGCATTGGGGGGGCCGGCAACACTGAAGCTTTCTTT.